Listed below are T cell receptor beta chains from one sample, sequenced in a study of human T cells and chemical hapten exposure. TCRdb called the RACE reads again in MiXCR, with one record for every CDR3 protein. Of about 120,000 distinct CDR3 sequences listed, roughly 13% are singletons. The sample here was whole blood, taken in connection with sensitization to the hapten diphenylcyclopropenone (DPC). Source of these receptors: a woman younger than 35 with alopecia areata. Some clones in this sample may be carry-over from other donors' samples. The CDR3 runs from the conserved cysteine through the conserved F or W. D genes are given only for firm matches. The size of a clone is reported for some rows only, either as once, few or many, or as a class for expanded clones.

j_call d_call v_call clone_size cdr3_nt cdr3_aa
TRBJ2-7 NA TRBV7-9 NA TGTGCCAGCAGCTTAGCGGGGCCCCGCTACGAGCAGTACTTC CASSLAGPRYEQYF
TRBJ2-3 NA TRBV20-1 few TGCAGTGCTACCCGACGGCTCGGTCCAGATACGCAGTATTTT CSATRRLGPDTQYF
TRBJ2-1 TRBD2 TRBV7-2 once TGTGCCAGCAGCTTAGGACTAGCGGGGGCCAGCTCCTACAATGAGCAGTTCTTC CASSLGLAGASSYNEQFF
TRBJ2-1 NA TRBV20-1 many TGCAGTGCAAACAGGGGAGGTGATGAGCAGTTCTTC CSANRGGDEQFF
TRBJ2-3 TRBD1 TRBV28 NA TGTGCCAGCAGGACAGGGAAAGATACGCAGTATTTT CASRTGKDTQYF
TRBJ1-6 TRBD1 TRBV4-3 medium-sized TGCGCCAGCAGCCACCGGACAGGAAGGCCCCTCCACTTT CASSHRTGRPLHF
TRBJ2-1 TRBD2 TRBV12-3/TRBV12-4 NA TGTGCCAGCAGTTTGGGCCCTCTAGCGGGGGCCCACAATGAGCAGTTCTTC CASSLGPLAGAHNEQFF
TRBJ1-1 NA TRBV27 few TGTGCCAGCAGTTTACTGTACAGGGACACTGAAGCTTTCTTT CASSLLYRDTEAFF
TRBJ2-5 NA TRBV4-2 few TGTGCCAGCAGCCAAGGGCAGCTACAAGAGACCCAGTACTTC CASSQGQLQETQYF
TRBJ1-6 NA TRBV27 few TGTGCCAGCAGTTTATCGCCCCTCGGAACAGCGGGCAGTTCACCCCTCCACTTT CASSLSPLGTAGSSPLHF
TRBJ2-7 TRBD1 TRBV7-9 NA TGTGCCAGCAGTATGGGACAGGGGCTATACGAGCAGTACTTC CASSMGQGLYEQYF
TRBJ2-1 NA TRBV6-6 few TGTGCCAGCGGGGGTTTCTACAATGAGCAGTTCTTC CASGGFYNEQFF
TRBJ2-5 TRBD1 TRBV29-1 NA TGCAGCGTTGAAGATCGGGGACAGGGATCGGGAGAGACCCAGTACTTC CSVEDRGQGSGETQYF
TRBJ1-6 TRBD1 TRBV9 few TGTGCCAGCAGTCCCGGGACAGTGAATTCACCCCTCCACTTT CASSPGTVNSPLHF
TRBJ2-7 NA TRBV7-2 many TGTGCCAGCAGCTTAGCCCTTCTAGGGCAGTACTTC CASSLALLGQYF
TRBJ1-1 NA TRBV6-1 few TGTGCCAGCAGTGACAGGTCTCGCAGAACTGAAGCTTTCTTT CASSDRSRRTEAFF
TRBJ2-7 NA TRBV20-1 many TGCAGTGCTCTCGGGGGGCCATACGAGCAGTACTTC CSALGGPYEQYF
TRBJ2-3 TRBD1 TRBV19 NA TGTGCCAGTAGAGACAGGGGTGGCACAGATACGCAGTATTTT CASRDRGGTDTQYF